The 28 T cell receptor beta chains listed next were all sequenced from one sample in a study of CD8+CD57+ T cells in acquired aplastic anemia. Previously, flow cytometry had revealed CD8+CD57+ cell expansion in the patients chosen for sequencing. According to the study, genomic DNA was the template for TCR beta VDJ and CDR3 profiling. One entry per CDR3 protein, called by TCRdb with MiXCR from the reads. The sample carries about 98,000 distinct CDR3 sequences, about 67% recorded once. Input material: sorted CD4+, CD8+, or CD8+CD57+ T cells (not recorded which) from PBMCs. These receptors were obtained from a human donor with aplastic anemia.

CDR3 DNA sequence: TGCAGTGCCGGACATTACAATGAGCAGTTCTTC. Translated: CSAGHYNEQFF. V and J are TRBV20-1 and TRBJ2-1; tentative D call: TRBD1 (5 bases). Trimming pared 6 bases from V and 4 bases from J, leaving 7 bases between. CDR1 is DFQATT, CDR2 SNEGSKA, per germline (reference sequence). This CDR3 has 11 amino acids.

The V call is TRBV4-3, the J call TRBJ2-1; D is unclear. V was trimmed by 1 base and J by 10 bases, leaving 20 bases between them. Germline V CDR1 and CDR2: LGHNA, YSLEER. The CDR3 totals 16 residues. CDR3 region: CASSQGSRPPVVEQFF. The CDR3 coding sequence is TGCGCCAGCAGCCAAGGGTCCCGCCCCCCGGTAGTCGAGCAGTTCTTC.

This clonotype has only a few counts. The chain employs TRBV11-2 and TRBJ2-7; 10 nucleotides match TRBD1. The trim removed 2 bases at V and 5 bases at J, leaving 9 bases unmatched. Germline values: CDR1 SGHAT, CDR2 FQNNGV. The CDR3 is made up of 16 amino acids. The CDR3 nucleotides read TGTGCCAGCAGCTTACCCGGGACAGGGACAGGGGACGAGCAGTACTTC. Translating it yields CASSLPGTGTGDEQYF.

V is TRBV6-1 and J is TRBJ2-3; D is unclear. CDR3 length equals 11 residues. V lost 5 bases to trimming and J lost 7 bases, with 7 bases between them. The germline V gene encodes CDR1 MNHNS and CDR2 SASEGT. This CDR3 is CASSQMNTQYF. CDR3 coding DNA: TGTGCCAGCAGTCAGATGAATACGCAGTATTTT.

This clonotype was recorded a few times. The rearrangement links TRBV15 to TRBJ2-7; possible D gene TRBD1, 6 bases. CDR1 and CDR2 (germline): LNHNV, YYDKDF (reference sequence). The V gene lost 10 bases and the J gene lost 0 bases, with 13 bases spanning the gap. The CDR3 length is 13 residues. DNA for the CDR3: TGTGCCAGCGCTCGGGACACCTCCTACGAGCAGTACTTC. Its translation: CASARDTSYEQYF.

CDR3 in DNA: TGTGCCAGCAGCGTAGGAGGAACCAGATACAATGAGCAGTTCTTC. The encoded protein is CASSVGGTRYNEQFF. The rearrangement links TRBV9 to TRBJ2-1; no clear D. Trimming pared 0 bases from V and 4 bases from J, leaving 11 bases between. CDR1 and CDR2 from the germline V gene are SGDLS and YYNGEE. The CDR3 is 15 residues long.

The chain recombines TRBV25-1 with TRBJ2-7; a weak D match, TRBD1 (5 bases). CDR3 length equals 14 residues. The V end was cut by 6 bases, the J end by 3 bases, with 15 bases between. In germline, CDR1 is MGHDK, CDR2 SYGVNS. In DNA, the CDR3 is TGTGCCAGCAGCTTAACCCCTAGGGGCTACGAGCAGTACTTC. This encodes CASSLTPRGYEQYF.

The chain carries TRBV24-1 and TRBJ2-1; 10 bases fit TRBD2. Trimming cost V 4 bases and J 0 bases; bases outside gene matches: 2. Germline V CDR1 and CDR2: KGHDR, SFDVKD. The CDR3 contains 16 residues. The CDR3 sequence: CATSESSGGSYNEQFF. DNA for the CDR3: TGTGCCACCAGTGAATCTAGCGGGGGCTCCTACAATGAGCAGTTCTTC.

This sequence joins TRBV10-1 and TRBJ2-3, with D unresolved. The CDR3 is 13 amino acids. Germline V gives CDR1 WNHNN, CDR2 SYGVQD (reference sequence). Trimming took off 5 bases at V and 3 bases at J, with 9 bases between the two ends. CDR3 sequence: CASSQDGTDTQYF. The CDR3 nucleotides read TGCGCCAGCAGTCAGGACGGGACAGATACGCAGTATTTT.

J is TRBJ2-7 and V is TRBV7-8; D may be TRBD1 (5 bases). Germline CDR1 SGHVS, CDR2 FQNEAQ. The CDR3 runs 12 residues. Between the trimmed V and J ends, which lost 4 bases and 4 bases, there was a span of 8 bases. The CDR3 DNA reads TGTGCCAGCAGCTCCGCAGGGTACGAGCAGTACTTC. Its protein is CASSSAGYEQYF.

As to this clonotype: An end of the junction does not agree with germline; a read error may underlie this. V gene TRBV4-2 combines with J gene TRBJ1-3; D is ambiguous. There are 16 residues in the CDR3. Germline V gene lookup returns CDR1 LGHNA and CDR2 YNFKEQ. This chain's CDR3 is CASSPHETGTGNTTYF. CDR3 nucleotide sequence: TGTGCCAGCAGCCCACATGAGACGGGCACTGGAAACACCACATATTTT.

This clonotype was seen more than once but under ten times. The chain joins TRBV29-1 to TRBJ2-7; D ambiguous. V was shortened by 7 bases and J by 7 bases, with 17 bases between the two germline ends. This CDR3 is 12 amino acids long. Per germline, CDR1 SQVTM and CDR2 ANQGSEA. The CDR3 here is CSALVTFQEQYF. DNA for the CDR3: TGCAGCGCCCTGGTGACATTCCAGGAGCAGTACTTC.

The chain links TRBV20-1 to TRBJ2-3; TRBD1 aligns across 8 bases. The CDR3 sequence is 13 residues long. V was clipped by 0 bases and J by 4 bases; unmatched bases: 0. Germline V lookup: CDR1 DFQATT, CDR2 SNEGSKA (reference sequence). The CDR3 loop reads CSARETGADTQYF. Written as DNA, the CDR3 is TGCAGTGCTAGAGAGACAGGGGCAGATACGCAGTATTTT.

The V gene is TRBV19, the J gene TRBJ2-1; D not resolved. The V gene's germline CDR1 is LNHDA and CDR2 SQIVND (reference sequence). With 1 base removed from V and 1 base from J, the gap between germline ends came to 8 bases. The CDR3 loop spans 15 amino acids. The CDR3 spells CASSIGSGSYNEQFF. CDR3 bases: TGTGCCAGTAGTATAGGGTCAGGTTCCTACAATGAGCAGTTCTTC.

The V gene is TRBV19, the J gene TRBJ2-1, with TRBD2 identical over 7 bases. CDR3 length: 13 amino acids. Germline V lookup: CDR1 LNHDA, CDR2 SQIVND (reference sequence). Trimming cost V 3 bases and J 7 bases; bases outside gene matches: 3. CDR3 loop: CASSMGGPNEQFF. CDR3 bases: TGTGCCAGTAGTATGGGAGGGCCGAATGAGCAGTTCTTC. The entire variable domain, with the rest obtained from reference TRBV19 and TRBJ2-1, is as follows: DGGITQSPKYLFRKEGQNVTLSCEQNLNHDAMYWYRQDPGQGLRLIYYSQIVNDFQKGDIAEGYSVSREKKESFPLTVTSAQKNPTAFYLCASSMGGPNEQFFGPGTRLTVL.

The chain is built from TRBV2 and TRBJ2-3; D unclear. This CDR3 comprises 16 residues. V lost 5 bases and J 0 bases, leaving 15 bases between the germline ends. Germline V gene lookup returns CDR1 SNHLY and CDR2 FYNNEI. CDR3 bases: TGTGCCAGCAGTCACTCCCCCGCCACTAGCACAGATACGCAGTATTTT. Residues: CASSHSPATSTDTQYF.

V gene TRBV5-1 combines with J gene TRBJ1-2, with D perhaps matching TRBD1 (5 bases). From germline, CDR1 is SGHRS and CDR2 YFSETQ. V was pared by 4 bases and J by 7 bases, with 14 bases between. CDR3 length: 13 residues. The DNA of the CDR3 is TGCGCCAGCAGCCTGGGGACGACGGGTGGCTACACCTTC. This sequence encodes CASSLGTTGGYTF.

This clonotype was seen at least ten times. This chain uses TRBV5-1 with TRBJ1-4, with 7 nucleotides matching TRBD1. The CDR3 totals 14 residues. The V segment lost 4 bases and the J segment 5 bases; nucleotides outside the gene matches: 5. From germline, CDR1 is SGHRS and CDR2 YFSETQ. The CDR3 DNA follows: TGCGCCAGCAGCCTACAGGGGCAGAATGAAAAACTGTTTTTT. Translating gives CASSLQGQNEKLFF.

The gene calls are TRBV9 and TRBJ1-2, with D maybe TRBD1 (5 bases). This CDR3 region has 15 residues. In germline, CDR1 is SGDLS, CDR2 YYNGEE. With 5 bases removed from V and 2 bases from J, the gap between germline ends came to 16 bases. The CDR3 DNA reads TGTGCCAGCAGAGCCCCACCCTCAGGGAACTATGGCTACACCTTC. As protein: CASRAPPSGNYGYTF. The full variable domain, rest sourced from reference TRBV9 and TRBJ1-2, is DSGVTQTPKHLITATGQRVTLRCSPRSGDLSVYWYQQSLDQGLQFLIQYYNGEERAKGNILERFSAQQFPDLHSELNLSSLELGDSALYFCASRAPPSGNYGYTFGSGTRLTVV.

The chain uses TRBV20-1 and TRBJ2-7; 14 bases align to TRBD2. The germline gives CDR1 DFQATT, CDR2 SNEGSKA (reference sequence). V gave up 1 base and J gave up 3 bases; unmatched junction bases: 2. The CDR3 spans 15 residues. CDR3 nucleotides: TGCAGTGCTAGAGGGGGACTAGCGGGGGTCTACGAGCAGTACTTC. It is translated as CSARGGLAGVYEQYF.

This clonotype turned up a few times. This CDR3 is CAISGGAGQGETEAFF. In DNA, the CDR3 is TGTGCCATCAGTGGGGGCGCGGGACAGGGAGAAACTGAAGCTTTCTTT. V usage is TRBV10-3 and J usage is TRBJ1-1, with 9 bases identical to TRBD1. This CDR3 is 16 amino acids long. Trimming at V came to 4 bases and at J to 5 bases, leaving 11 bases not matched to a gene. The V gene's germline CDR1 is ENHRY and CDR2 SYGVKD.

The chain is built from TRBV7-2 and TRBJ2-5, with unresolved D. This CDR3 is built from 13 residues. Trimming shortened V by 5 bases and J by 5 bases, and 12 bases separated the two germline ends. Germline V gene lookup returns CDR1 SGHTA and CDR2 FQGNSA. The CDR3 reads CASSPDPLETQYF. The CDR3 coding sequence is TGTGCCAGCAGCCCAGACCCCCTGGAGACCCAGTACTTC.

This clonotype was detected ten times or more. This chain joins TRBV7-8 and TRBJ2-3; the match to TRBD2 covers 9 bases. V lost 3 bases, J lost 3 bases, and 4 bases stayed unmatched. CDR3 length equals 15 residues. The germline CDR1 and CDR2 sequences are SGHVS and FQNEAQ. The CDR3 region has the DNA TGTGCCAGCAGCTTTCGCGGGAGGGTAACAGATACGCAGTATTTT. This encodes CASSFRGRVTDTQYF.

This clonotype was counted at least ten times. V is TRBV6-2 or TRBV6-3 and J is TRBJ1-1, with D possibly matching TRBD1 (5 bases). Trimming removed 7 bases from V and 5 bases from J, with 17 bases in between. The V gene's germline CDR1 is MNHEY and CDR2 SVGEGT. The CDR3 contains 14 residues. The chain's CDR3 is CASIPPGPRTEAFF. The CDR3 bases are TGTGCCAGCATTCCCCCGGGGCCGAGGACTGAAGCTTTCTTT.

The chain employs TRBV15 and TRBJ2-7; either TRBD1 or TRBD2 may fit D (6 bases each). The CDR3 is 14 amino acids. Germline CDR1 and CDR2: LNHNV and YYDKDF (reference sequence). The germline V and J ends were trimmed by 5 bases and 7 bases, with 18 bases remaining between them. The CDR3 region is CATSLRSTGAEQYF. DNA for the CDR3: TGTGCCACCAGCTTGCGATCGACGGGGGCGGAGCAGTACTTC.

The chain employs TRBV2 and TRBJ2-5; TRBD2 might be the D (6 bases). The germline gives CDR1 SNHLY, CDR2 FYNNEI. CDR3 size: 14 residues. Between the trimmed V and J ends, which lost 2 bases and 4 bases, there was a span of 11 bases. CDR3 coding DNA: TGTGCCAGCAGTGAACAGGGACTTAGAGAGACCCAGTACTTC. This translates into CASSEQGLRETQYF.

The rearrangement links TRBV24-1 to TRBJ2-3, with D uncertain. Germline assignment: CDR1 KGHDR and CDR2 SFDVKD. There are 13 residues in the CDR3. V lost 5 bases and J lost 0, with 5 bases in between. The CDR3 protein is CATSVGSTDTQYF. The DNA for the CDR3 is TGTGCCACCAGTGTTGGTAGCACAGATACGCAGTATTTT.

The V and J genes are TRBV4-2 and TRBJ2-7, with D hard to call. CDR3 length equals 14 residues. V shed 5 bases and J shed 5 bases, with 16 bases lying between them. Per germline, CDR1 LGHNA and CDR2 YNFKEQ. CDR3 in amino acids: CASSSRPGEDEQYF. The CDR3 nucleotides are TGTGCCAGCAGCTCCCGGCCTGGAGAGGACGAGCAGTACTTC.